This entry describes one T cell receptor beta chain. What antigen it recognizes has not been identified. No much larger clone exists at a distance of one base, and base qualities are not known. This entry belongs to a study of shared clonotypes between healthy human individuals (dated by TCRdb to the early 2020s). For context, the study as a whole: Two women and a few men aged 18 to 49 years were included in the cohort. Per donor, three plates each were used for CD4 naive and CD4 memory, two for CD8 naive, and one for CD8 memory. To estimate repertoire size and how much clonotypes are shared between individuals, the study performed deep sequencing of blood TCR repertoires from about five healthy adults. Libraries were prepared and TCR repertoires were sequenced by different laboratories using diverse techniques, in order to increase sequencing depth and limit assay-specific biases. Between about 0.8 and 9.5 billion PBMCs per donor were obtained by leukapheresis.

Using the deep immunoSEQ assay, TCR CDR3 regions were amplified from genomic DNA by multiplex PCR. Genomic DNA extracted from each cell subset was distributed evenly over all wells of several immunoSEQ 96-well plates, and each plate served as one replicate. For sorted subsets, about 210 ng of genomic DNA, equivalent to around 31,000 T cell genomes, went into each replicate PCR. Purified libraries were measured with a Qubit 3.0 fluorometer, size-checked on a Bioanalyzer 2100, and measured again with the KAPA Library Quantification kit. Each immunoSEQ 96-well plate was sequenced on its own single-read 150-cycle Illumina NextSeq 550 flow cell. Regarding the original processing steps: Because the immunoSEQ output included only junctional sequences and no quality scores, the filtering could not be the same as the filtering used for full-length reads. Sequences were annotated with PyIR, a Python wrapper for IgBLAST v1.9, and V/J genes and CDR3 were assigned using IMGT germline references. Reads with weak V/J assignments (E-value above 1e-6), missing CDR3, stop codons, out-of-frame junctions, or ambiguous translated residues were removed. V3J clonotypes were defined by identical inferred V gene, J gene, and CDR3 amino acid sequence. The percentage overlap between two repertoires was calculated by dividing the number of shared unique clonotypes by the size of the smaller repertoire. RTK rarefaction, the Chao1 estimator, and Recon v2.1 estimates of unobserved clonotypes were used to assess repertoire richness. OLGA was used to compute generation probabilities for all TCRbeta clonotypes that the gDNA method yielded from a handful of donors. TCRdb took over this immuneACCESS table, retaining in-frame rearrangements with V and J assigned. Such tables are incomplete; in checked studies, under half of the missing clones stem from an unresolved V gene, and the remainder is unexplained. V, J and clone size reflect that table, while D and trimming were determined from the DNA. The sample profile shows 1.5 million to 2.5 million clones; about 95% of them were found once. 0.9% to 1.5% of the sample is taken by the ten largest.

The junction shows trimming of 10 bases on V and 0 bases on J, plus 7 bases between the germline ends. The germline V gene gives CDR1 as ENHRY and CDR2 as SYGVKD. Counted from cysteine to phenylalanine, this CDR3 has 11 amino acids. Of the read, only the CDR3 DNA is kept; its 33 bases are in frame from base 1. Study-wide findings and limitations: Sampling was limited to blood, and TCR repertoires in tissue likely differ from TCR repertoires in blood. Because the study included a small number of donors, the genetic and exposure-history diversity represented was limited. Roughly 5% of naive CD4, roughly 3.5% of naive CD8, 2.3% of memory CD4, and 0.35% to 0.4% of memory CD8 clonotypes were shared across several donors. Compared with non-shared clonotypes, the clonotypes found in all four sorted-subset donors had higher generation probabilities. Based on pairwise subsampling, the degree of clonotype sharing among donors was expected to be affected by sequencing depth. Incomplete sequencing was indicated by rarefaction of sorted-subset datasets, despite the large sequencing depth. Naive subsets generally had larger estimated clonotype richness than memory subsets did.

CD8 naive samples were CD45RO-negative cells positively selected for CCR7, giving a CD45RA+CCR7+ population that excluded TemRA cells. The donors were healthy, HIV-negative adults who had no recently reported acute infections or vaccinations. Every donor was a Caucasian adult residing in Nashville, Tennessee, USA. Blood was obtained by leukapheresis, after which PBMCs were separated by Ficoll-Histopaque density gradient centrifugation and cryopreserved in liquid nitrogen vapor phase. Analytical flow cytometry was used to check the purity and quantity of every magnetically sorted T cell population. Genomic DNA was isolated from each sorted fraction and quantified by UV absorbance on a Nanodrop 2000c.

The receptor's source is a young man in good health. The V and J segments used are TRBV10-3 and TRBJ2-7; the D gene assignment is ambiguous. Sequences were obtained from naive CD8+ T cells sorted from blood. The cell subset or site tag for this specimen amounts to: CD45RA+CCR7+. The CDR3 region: CATVSSYEQYF. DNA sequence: TGTGCCACCGTCTCCTCCTACGAGCAGTACTTC.